The TCR beta chain under discussion was sequenced for a study of shared clonotypes between healthy human individuals. Worth noting for this clone: Antigen unknown. Within the sample, other DNA sequences also encode this same CDR3.

V was pared by 3 bases and J by 0 bases, with 9 bases between. The germline V gene has CDR1 MNHEY and CDR2 SMNVEV (reference sequence). The CDR3 runs 15 residues. Study conclusions and caveats: The study sampled only blood, and tissue repertoires likely differ. Naive CD4 clonotype sharing across several donors was around 5%.

Assay runs were performed at deep level. For every subset, genomic DNA was evenly distributed across several immunoSEQ plates. Method: immunoSEQ multiplex PCR; TCRdb's copy keeps in-frame clones and lacks some. The data show approximately 2.1 million clones, 85% to 95% seen once. V usage is TRBV27 and J usage is TRBJ1-5; weak D call: TRBD1 (6 bases). The sequence was obtained from a man younger than 35 in good health. Some clones in this sample may be carry-over from other donors' samples. The sample taken for sequencing was naive CD4+ T cells from PBMCs. The subset is: CD45RA+ positively selected. The CDR3 bases are TGTGCCAGCAGTTTGAGGGGGGTTAGCAATCAGCCCCAGCATTTT. Its protein product is CASSLRGVSNQPQHF.